What follows are 27 T cell receptor beta chains derived from one specimen sequenced in a study of T cells after yellow fever vaccination. TCRdb reprocessed the 5' RACE reads via MiXCR and lists one record per CDR3 protein. The table shows some 600,000 distinct CDR3 sequences, with about a sixth occurring only once. Here the sequenced sample was PBMCs, taken 5 days after the first yellow fever vaccination. All receptors come from a man aged 18 to 29 who received the YFV17D yellow fever vaccine.

The chain is built from TRBV5-5 and TRBJ2-7, with 9 positions matching TRBD1. The CDR3 contains 16 residues. In germline, CDR1 is SGHKS, CDR2 YYEKEE (reference sequence). Germline trimming cut 0 bases from V and 6 bases from J; bases unmatched to any gene: 10. As DNA, the CDR3 is TGTGCCAGCAGCTTGGATATTGGGACAGGGCTCCGCGAGCAGTACGTC. This codes for CASSLDIGTGLREQYV.

A few counts support this clonotype. The CDR3 region has the DNA TGTGCCAGCAGCACTCCAGGATACAAAGAGACCCAGTACTTC. Translated: CASSTPGYKETQYF. The rearrangement joins TRBV7-2 to TRBJ2-5; D is ambiguous. The CDR3 loop spans 14 amino acids. Per the germline V gene, CDR1 is SGHTA and CDR2 is FQGNSA. V was trimmed by 5 bases and J by 3 bases, leaving 13 bases between them.

This clonotype was counted between two and nine times. The chain recombines TRBV7-2 with TRBJ2-3, with 10 bases aligning to TRBD2. Germline values: CDR1 SGHTA, CDR2 FQGNSA. The J segment lost 4 bases and the V segment lost 5 bases, leaving 6 bases of the junction unmatched. The CDR3 sequence is 15 residues long. As DNA, the CDR3 is TGTGCCAGCAGCCATCTAGCGGGGGTTGCAGATACGCAGTATTTT. It codes for CASSHLAGVADTQYF.

In the case of this clonotype: A much bigger clone sits one base away, suggesting this may be a read error. The chain links TRBV4-3 to TRBJ2-6, with 7 nucleotides matching TRBD1. The CDR3 has 17 residues. Germline V gene data show CDR1 as LGHNA and CDR2 as YSLEER. V shed 7 bases, J shed 0 bases, and the junction held 9 bases outside the gene matches. The CDR3 here is CASTQGDSSSGANVLTF. CDR3 coding DNA: TGCGCCAGCACCCAGGGGGACAGCAGCTCTGGGGCCAACGTCCTGACTTTC.

The chain has TRBV6-5 and TRBJ2-1, with a possible D match to TRBD2 (5 bases). Germline CDR1 MNHEY, CDR2 SVGAGI. This CDR3 spans 14 amino acids. V lost 0 bases and J lost 9, with 12 bases in between. The CDR3 region has the DNA TGTGCCAGCAGTTACTCTTTACGAGGGCCTGAGCAGTTCTTC. Translation gives CASSYSLRGPEQFF.

The chain employs TRBV7-3 and TRBJ2-3; D is undetermined. Germline V gene sequence: CDR1 SGHTA, CDR2 FQGTGA. Trimming removed 5 bases from V and 0 bases from J, with 15 bases in between. The CDR3 contains 16 residues. The CDR3 reads CASSPHMATSTDTQYF. CDR3 coding DNA: TGTGCCAGCAGCCCCCATATGGCAACTAGCACAGATACGCAGTATTTT.

This clonotype has only a few counts. The rearrangement links TRBV15 to TRBJ2-3; 7 bases map to TRBD1. The CDR3 extends over 15 amino acids. Germline values: CDR1 LNHNV, CDR2 YYDKDF (reference sequence). The V gene end was trimmed by 5 bases and the J gene end by 4 bases; junction bases not matched to a gene: 9. DNA for the CDR3: TGTGCCACCAGCTACTACAGGGGCGGTTCAGATACGCAGTATTTT. It specifies CATSYYRGGSDTQYF.

The V call is TRBV7-2, the J call TRBJ2-2; 8 bases fit TRBD1. The V and J ends lost 4 bases and 7 bases, in that order; junction bases with no gene match: 8. Germline loops: CDR1 SGHTA, CDR2 FQGNSA. This CDR3 has 15 residues. CDR3 sequence (DNA): TGTGCCAGCAGCTATCAGGGGGCTCAAGGCGGGGAGCTGTTTTTT. Its translation: CASSYQGAQGGELFF.

This clonotype has a handful of counts. The gene calls are TRBV7-9 and TRBJ1-1; TRBD1 matches at 7 bases. The CDR3 is 14 amino acids. CDR1 is SEHNR and CDR2 is FQNEAQ in the germline V gene (reference sequence). The V and J ends lost 9 bases and 6 bases, in that order; junction bases with no gene match: 13. CDR3 sequence (DNA): TGTGCCAGTCGCGCCAGGGGGACTGTCCCTGAAGCTTTCTTT. Translating it yields CASRARGTVPEAFF.

The V call is TRBV28, the J call TRBJ2-1; a possible D gene is TRBD2 (6 bases). V was shortened by 6 bases and J by 0 bases, with 9 bases between the two germline ends. The germline gives CDR1 MDHEN, CDR2 SYDVKM. The CDR3 has 14 amino acids. In DNA form, the CDR3 reads TGTGCCAGCAGCAACGGGGGCTCCTACAATGAGCAGTTCTTC. It is translated as CASSNGGSYNEQFF.

The count of this clonotype is one. The rearrangement joins TRBV7-6 to TRBJ2-3; D unclear. CDR3 length equals 14 residues. The germline V gene encodes CDR1 SGHVS and CDR2 FNYEAQ. Trimming removed 5 bases from V and 2 bases from J, with 11 bases in between. The CDR3 DNA is TGTGCCAGCAGCCTGGCTCCGAACACAGATACGCAGTATTTT. Amino acids: CASSLAPNTDTQYF.

The J gene is TRBJ2-1, the V gene TRBV7-2; D possibly corresponds to TRBD1 (5 bases). CDR1 and CDR2 (germline): SGHTA, FQGNSA. There are 12 residues in the CDR3. V lost 4 bases to trimming and J lost 9 bases, with 10 bases between them. CDR3 bases: TGTGCCAGCAGCTCAACAGGCTCTGAGCAGTTCTTC. It translates to CASSSTGSEQFF.

The sample holds a few counts of this clonotype. The chain recombines TRBV7-8 with TRBJ2-5; maybe TRBD1 (6 bases). V lost 6 bases and J lost 4, with 15 bases in between. The CDR3 consists of 14 residues. Germline V gene data show CDR1 as SGHVS and CDR2 as FQNEAQ. DNA for the CDR3: TGTGCCAGCAGTCTCACAGGGCTGGGAGAGACCCAGTACTTC. Protein: CASSLTGLGETQYF.

This clonotype has only a few counts. The chain links TRBV14 to TRBJ2-3, with D possibly TRBD2 on 6 matching bases. The CDR3 covers 13 residues. The germline V gene has CDR1 SGHDN and CDR2 FVKESK. Trimming removed 4 bases from V and 4 bases from J, with 9 bases in between. CDR3 loop: CASSPRLADTQYF. The DNA for the CDR3 is TGTGCCAGCAGCCCTAGACTAGCAGATACGCAGTATTTT.

V gene TRBV6-5 combines with J gene TRBJ2-1; 10 bases map to TRBD2. The CDR3 runs 19 residues. Germline V CDR1 and CDR2: MNHEY, SVGAGI. Trimming removed 2 bases from V and 0 bases from J; junction bases left unmatched: 10. The CDR3: CASSYGIAGGPSSYNEQFF. The CDR3 DNA is TGTGCCAGCAGTTACGGGATAGCGGGGGGCCCGAGCTCCTACAATGAGCAGTTCTTC.

The chain employs TRBV7-9 and TRBJ2-7; the match to TRBD2 covers 8 bases. CDR3 length equals 13 residues. Germline CDR1 SEHNR, CDR2 FQNEAQ (reference sequence). V shed 8 bases and J 7 bases; nucleotides not matched to a gene: 10. In DNA form, the CDR3 reads TGTGCCAGCTCGCACGGGGGGGCGGGAGAGCAGTACTTC. Protein product: CASSHGGAGEQYF.

In its sample, this clonotype was seen a few times. The chain uses TRBV7-2 and TRBJ1-4; D is undetermined. The CDR3 is made up of 16 amino acids. Trimming took off 5 bases at V and 3 bases at J, with 16 bases between the two ends. The germline gives CDR1 SGHTA, CDR2 FQGNSA. CDR3 DNA: TGTGCCAGCAGCCGCGCTTTGGCCGCGGCTAATGAAAAACTGTTTTTT. It yields the protein CASSRALAAANEKLFF.

V usage is TRBV7-2 and J usage is TRBJ2-5, with D perhaps TRBD1 (5 bases). This CDR3 region has 15 residues. The ends were cut back, 5 bases at V and 1 base at J, with 14 bases in the middle. Germline V gene lookup returns CDR1 SGHTA and CDR2 FQGNSA. In DNA form, the CDR3 reads TGTGCCAGCAGCCCGGAAGGGGCCCCCCAAGAGACCCAGTACTTC. It specifies CASSPEGAPQETQYF.

This chain connects TRBV10-3 to TRBJ2-7; tentatively, D is TRBD1 (5 bases). The CDR3 totals 13 residues. The ends were cut back, 10 bases at V and 4 bases at J, with 17 bases in the middle. CDR1 is ENHRY, CDR2 SYGVKD, per germline. CDR3 in amino acids: CASSQGLGYEQYV. The CDR3 DNA reads as TGTGCCAGCAGCCAGGGTCTCGGGTACGAGCAGTACGTC.

The rearrangement links TRBV6-5 to TRBJ2-7, with TRBD1 as a possible D gene (5 bases). The germline V and J ends were trimmed by 4 bases and 5 bases, with 9 bases remaining between them. Germline CDR1 reads MNHEY; CDR2 reads SVGAGI. The CDR3 extends over 12 amino acids. CDR3 in DNA: TGTGCCAGCAGTTCCGTAGGGGACGAGCAGTACTTC. Its translation: CASSSVGDEQYF.

This clonotype was picked up a small number of times. The chain has TRBV7-2 and TRBJ2-6; D is ambiguous. The CDR3 has 14 residues. Trimming stripped 3 bases from V and 0 bases from J, with 3 bases between. Germline V gene lookup returns CDR1 SGHTA and CDR2 FQGNSA. CDR3 in amino acids: CASSFVSGANVLTF. Here the CDR3 DNA reads TGTGCCAGCAGCTTTGTCTCTGGGGCCAACGTCCTGACTTTC. Using reference TRBV7-2 and TRBJ2-6 for the parts outside the CDR3, the full variable domain is GAGVSQSPSNKVTEKGKDVELRCDPISGHTALYWYRQSLGQGLEFLIYFQGNSAPDKSGLPSDRFSAERTGGSVSTLTIQRTQQEDSAVYLCASSFVSGANVLTFGAGSRLTVL.

The gene calls are TRBV18 and TRBJ2-3; D gene uncertain. Trimming took 2 bases from V and 4 from J, leaving 13 bases between them. The germline gives CDR1 KGHSH, CDR2 LQKENI. This CDR3 is built from 15 residues. The CDR3 sequence: CASSPNRSGPDTQYF. Written as DNA, the CDR3 is TGTGCCAGCTCACCAAATCGGAGTGGCCCAGATACGCAGTATTTT.

The rearrangement joins TRBV10-3 to TRBJ1-2; 7 bases are a match to TRBD1. There are 14 residues in the CDR3. Unmatched junction bases numbered 4, after V lost 0 bases and J lost 6 bases. The germline gives CDR1 ENHRY, CDR2 SYGVKD. In nucleotides, the CDR3 is TGTGCCATCAGTGAGTCGGAGGGGGCGGATGGCTACACCTTC. Amino acids: CAISESEGADGYTF.

J is TRBJ1-5 and V is TRBV7-2; possibly TRBD1 for D (5 bases). Germline loops: CDR1 SGHTA, CDR2 FQGNSA. This CDR3 spans 16 amino acids. V lost 5 bases, J lost 2 bases, and 16 bases lay in between. CDR3 loop: CASSHPWGGRNQPQHF. The CDR3 DNA reads TGTGCCAGCAGCCACCCCTGGGGGGGTCGCAATCAGCCCCAGCATTTT.

This clonotype occurred many times. This sequence joins TRBV5-1 and TRBJ1-1, with D possibly matching TRBD1 (5 bases). The germline gives CDR1 SGHRS, CDR2 YFSETQ. The CDR3 sequence is 14 residues long. The ends were cut back, 1 base at V and 1 base at J, with 8 bases in the middle. The CDR3 nucleotides read TGCGCCAGCAGCTTGAAGGACACGAACACTGAAGCTTTCTTT. It is translated as CASSLKDTNTEAFF. The full variable domain, rest sourced from reference TRBV5-1 and TRBJ1-1, is KAGVTQTPRYLIKTRGQQVTLSCSPISGHRSVSWYQQTPGQGLQFLFEYFSETQRNKGNFPGRFSGRQFSNSRSEMNVSTLELGDSALYLCASSLKDTNTEAFFGQGTRLTVV.

This clonotype has just a few counts. The chain combines TRBV5-1 with TRBJ2-2; possibly TRBD2 for D (5 bases). V gave up 1 base and J gave up 8 bases, with 15 bases separating them. CDR1 and CDR2 (germline): SGHRS, YFSETQ. The CDR3 sequence is 15 residues long. The CDR3, as DNA: TGCGCCAGCAGCTTGAGCGGTAGCTCGTCGGGGGAGCTGTTTTTT. Protein product: CASSLSGSSSGELFF.

This clonotype was detected only a few times. The chain recombines TRBV4-3 with TRBJ2-1; 8 bases match TRBD2. There are 16 residues in the CDR3. The germline CDR1 and CDR2 sequences are LGHNA and YSLEER. V lost 0 bases and J lost 2; bases outside the gene matches: 3. The CDR3 region is CASSQDAAGAYNEQFF. The CDR3 bases are TGCGCCAGCAGCCAAGATGCAGCGGGGGCCTACAATGAGCAGTTCTTC.